Listed below are T cell receptor beta chains from one sample, sequenced in a study of T cell repertoires in cytomegalovirus infection. TCRdb ran MiXCR on the reads and lists one entry per CDR3 protein. The table includes 650,000 to 900,000 distinct CDR3 sequences, about 31% detected once. Their recognized antigens are unknown. The source was cultured CD8+ T cells from PBMCs, collected from culture after CMV antigen stimulation. The receptor set was obtained from a human donor in good health (CMV status not recorded). Some clones in this sample may be carry-over from other donors' samples. Each CDR3 is given with its conserved first and last residue. D genes are given only for firm matches. A clone size is listed for some rows: how often the clone was seen (once, few, many), or a class if it is expanded.

D gene	V gene	clone size	J gene	CDR3 protein
.	TRBV7-2	many	TRBJ2-2	CASSAPKTPTGTENTGELFF
.	TRBV14	.	TRBJ2-5	CASSQADRLVGETQYF
.	TRBV4-1	many	TRBJ1-3	CASSQLGTVLSGNTIYF
.	TRBV9	.	TRBJ2-5	CASSPRGSEETQYF
.	TRBV5-1	few	TRBJ2-2	CASSARGEGPNTGELFF
.	TRBV2	few	TRBJ1-6	CASSEKGRYNSPLHF
TRBD2	TRBV13	few	TRBJ2-1	CASRKKTSGEYNEQFF
TRBD1	TRBV7-9	many	TRBJ1-1	CASSYRQGNTEAFF
.	TRBV4-1	few	TRBJ1-5	CASSQVAASNQPQHF
.	TRBV24-1	few	TRBJ2-3	CATSGEGYTQYF
.	TRBV7-8	many	TRBJ1-5	CASSLGRVGNQPQHF
.	TRBV28	.	TRBJ2-2	CASSWGPVDTGELFF
TRBD2	TRBV11-2	many	TRBJ2-2	CASSLFPAGGPGELFF
.	TRBV29-1	.	TRBJ1-1	CSVYDLVGTEAFF
.	TRBV5-7	.	TRBJ1-1	CASSFRPSCAEAFF
.	TRBV5-5	.	TRBJ2-1	CASSLLRTPYNEQFF
TRBD2	TRBV7-2	many	TRBJ2-7	CASSALTSGDYEQYF
TRBD1	TRBV6-1	.	TRBJ2-4	CASSELDRGLNIQYF
.	TRBV6-5	few	TRBJ2-1	CASSLTSDSYNEQFF
.	TRBV6-2/TRBV6-3	few	TRBJ1-1	CASSYSSLGLEAFF
TRBD2	TRBV7-4	.	TRBJ2-7	CASSFTAGRSYEQYF
.	TRBV15	few	TRBJ2-1	CATSKGGVDEQFF
.	TRBV10-3	.	TRBJ1-3	CAINRDSGNTIYF
.	TRBV27	.	TRBJ2-7	CASSPVFPPYEQYF
TRBD1	TRBV5-6	.	TRBJ1-2	CASSSITGGANYGYTF
TRBD2	TRBV27	once	TRBJ2-5	CASTPGGLWETQYF
.	TRBV27	few	TRBJ1-5	CASSPSNPGDGNQPQHF
.	TRBV12-5	.	TRBJ2-2	CASGYTGELFF
.	TRBV19	.	TRBJ2-5	CASSILGGLETQYF